This T cell receptor beta chain was captured by sequencing in a study of patients and donors after allogeneic stem cell transplantation. Germline lookup yields CDR1 SQVTM and CDR2 ANQGSEA. CDR3 length: 13 amino acids. Trimming pared 5 bases from V and 7 bases from J, leaving 18 bases between. In TCRdb, the RT-PCR reads were re-called with MiXCR into one record per CDR3 protein. This table has about 200,000 distinct CDR3 sequences, less than 50% appearing once. The source material was blood, either unsorted or a sorted T cell fraction (not recorded which). The chain has TRBV29-1 and TRBJ2-7, with D possibly matching TRBD2 (6 bases). This TCR was recovered from a human donor who was either an allogeneic HSCT recipient or a stem cell or donor lymphocyte infusion donor (not recorded which). It is not recorded whose cells these are; they may come from a transplant donor. In DNA form, the CDR3 reads TGCAGCGTTCGGGAGTCCCAAACTCGGGAGCAGTACTTC. It codes for CSVRESQTREQYF.